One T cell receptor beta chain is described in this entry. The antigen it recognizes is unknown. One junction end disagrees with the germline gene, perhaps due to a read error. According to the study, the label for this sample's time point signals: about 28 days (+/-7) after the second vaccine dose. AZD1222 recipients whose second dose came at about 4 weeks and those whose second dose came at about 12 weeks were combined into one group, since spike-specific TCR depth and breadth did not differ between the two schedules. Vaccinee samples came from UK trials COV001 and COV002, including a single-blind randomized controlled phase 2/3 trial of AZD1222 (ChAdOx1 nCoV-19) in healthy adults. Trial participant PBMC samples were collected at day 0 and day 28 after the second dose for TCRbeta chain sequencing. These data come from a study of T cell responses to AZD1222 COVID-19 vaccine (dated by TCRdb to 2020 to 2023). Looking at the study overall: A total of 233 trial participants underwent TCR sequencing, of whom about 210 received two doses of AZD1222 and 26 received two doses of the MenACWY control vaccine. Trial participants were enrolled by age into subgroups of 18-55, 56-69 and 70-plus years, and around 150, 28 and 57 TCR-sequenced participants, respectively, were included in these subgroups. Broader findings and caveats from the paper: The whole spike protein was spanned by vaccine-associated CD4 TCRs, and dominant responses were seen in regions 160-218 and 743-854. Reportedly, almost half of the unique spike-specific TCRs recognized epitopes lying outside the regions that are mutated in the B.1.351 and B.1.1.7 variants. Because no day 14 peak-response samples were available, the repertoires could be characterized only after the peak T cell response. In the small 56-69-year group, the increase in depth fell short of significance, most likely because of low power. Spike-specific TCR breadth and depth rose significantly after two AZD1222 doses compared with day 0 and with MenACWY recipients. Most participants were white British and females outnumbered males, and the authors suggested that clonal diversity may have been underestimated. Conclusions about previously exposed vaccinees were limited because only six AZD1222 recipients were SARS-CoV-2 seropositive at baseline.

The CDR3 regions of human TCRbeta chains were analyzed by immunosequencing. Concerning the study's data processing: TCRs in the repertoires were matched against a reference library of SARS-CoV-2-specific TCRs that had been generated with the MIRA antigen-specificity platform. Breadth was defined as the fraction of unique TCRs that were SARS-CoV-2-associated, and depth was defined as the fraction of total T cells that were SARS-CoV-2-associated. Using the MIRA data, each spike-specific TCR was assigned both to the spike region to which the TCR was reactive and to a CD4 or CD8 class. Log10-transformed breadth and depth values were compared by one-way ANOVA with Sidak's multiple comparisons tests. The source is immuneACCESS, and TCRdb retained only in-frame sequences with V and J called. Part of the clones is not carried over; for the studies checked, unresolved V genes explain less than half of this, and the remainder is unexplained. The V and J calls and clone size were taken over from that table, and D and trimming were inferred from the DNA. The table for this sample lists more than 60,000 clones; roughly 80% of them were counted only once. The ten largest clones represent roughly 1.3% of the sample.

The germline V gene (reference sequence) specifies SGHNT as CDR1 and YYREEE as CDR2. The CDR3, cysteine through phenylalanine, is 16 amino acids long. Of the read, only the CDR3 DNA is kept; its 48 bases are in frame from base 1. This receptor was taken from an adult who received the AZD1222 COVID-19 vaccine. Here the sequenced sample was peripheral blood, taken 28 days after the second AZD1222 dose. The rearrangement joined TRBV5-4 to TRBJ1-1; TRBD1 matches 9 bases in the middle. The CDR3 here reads CASSLHGGQGLTVAFF. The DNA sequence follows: TGTGCCAGCAGCCTTCATGGGGGACAGGGCCTAACTGTAGCTTTCTTT.